One sample yielded the 28 T cell receptor beta chains listed below, sequenced in a study of T-cell memory formation after mild COVID-19 (dated by TCRdb to the early 2020s). Preparation of the library involved 5' RACE. Sequenced using an Illumina NovaSeq 6000. Starting from the raw public reads, TCRdb applied fastp trimming at Q25, assembled clones with MiXCR and retained in-frame beta chains. One record per CDR3 amino acid sequence lists the most common genes and DNA. In all, the sample holds 450,000 to 650,000 distinct CDR3 sequences, and less than 25% of those were seen once. Jointly, the top ten make up under 8.5% of the sample. Source material: PBMCs or a T cell subset sorted from them (not recorded which). The receptors derive from an adult woman who had mild COVID-19 (a few samples of this study predate the infection). The sample titles of this study are shuffled in the database, so cell type and time point are left out; the donor was told from shared clones.

This rearrangement joins TRBV10-3 to TRBJ2-3; tentatively, D is TRBD1 (5 bases). There are 15 residues in the CDR3. CDR1 is ENHRY, CDR2 SYGVKD, per germline. V lost 0 bases and J lost 2, with 9 bases in between. The CDR3 DNA reads as TGTGCCATCAGTGAGTCGGACACTTACACAGATACGCAGTATTTT. Its translation: CAISESDTYTDTQYF.

This clonotype was detected only a few times. This rearrangement joins TRBV12-3 or TRBV12-4 to TRBJ1-1; D is possibly TRBD1 (6 bases). V lost 1 base to trimming and J lost 5 bases, with 11 bases between them. The CDR3 length is 14 residues. The CDR3 DNA follows: TGTGCCAGCAGTTTAGGGGGGGCGCAGACTGAAGCTTTCTTT. Its translation is CASSLGGAQTEAFF.

The gene calls are TRBV7-2 and TRBJ2-3, with 8 bases aligning to TRBD2. This CDR3 contains 14 residues. V was pared by 5 bases and J by 5 bases, with 6 bases of the junction left unmatched. CDR1 and CDR2 from the germline V gene are SGHTA and FQGNSA. The CDR3 sequence: CASSQTGGVDTQYF. The CDR3 nucleotides are TGTGCCAGCAGCCAGACCGGGGGGGTAGATACGCAGTATTTT.

In its sample, this clonotype was seen a few times. The chain couples TRBV24-1 to TRBJ2-5; D may match TRBD1 or TRBD2 (5 bases each). The CDR3 is 14 residues long. Looked up from germline, CDR1 is KGHDR and CDR2 is SFDVKD. V dropped 4 bases and J dropped 2 bases, with 10 bases sitting between them. In DNA, the CDR3 is TGTGCCACCAGTGACCCCGGGACGCAAGAGACCCAGTACTTC. Translating it yields CATSDPGTQETQYF.

V usage is TRBV24-1 and J usage is TRBJ1-2; a possible D gene is TRBD1 (6 bases). The CDR3 sequence is 13 residues long. The V and J ends lost 3 bases and 2 bases respectively, with 6 bases between them. From germline, CDR1 is KGHDR and CDR2 SFDVKD. In DNA form, the CDR3 reads TGTGCCACCAGTGATCAGGGGAACTATGGCTACACCTTC. Its protein is CATSDQGNYGYTF.

This clonotype was detected a few times. The chain carries TRBV18 and TRBJ1-2, with D possibly matching TRBD1 (6 bases). With 0 bases removed from V and 3 bases from J, the gap between germline ends came to 8 bases. The CDR3 is 14 amino acids. The V gene's germline CDR1 is KGHSH and CDR2 LQKENI. The CDR3 reads CASSPPYRDYGYTF. The CDR3 DNA reads TGTGCCAGCTCACCACCCTACAGGGACTATGGCTACACCTTC. The whole variable domain, remainder taken from reference TRBV18 and TRBJ1-2, is NAGVMQNPRHLVRRRGQEARLRCSPMKGHSHVYWYRQLPEEGLKFMVYLQKENIIDESGMPKERFSAEFPKEGPSILRIQQVVRGDSAAYFCASSPPYRDYGYTFGSGTRLTVV.

This chain links TRBV18 with TRBJ1-1, with TRBD1 as a possible D gene (6 bases). The germline CDR1 and CDR2 sequences are KGHSH and LQKENI. This CDR3 has 17 amino acids. Trimming left V 0 bases short and J 1 base short, with 15 bases between. CDR3 region: CASSPPLGGGTNTEAFF. For the CDR3, the DNA is TGTGCCAGCTCACCACCGTTGGGGGGCGGAACGAACACTGAAGCTTTCTTT.

This chain uses TRBV6-6 with TRBJ2-3; D not resolved. Germline CDR1 reads MNHNY; CDR2 reads SVGAGI (reference sequence). Trimming left V 6 bases short and J 8 bases short, with 15 bases between. The length of the CDR3 is 13 residues. CDR3 bases: TGTGCCAGCAGCCACCCCGGAGTGGCTACGCAGTATTTT. It yields the protein CASSHPGVATQYF.

The CDR3 loop is CASSLSSVTDTQYF. CDR3 in DNA: TGTGCCAGCAGCTTATCGTCGGTGACAGATACGCAGTATTTT. This chain joins TRBV7-9 and TRBJ2-3; the D is unclear. V was pared by 2 bases and J by 3 bases, with 9 bases between. From germline, CDR1 is SEHNR and CDR2 FQNEAQ (reference sequence). The CDR3 spans 14 residues.

This clonotype was detected many times. V and J are TRBV12-3 or TRBV12-4 and TRBJ2-7; 9 positions match TRBD1. CDR3 size: 14 residues. Losses at the gene ends were 3 bases for V and 3 bases for J; bases not matched to a gene: 3. As DNA, the CDR3 is TGTGCCAGCAGTTTGGCGGGACAGGGCTACGAGCAGTACTTC. It translates to CASSLAGQGYEQYF.

This clonotype was observed a few times. The chain couples TRBV30 to TRBJ1-1; D unresolved. The germline V gene encodes CDR1 GTSNPN and CDR2 SVGIG (reference sequence). Deletions cut 2 bases from V and 0 bases from J, with 13 bases between. CDR3 length equals 15 residues. CDR3 DNA sequence: TGTGCCTGGAGTCTTCGGGCCGTTATGAACACTGAAGCTTTCTTT. Amino acids: CAWSLRAVMNTEAFF.

The chain couples TRBV15 to TRBJ2-5; 13 positions match TRBD2. Per the germline V gene, CDR1 is LNHNV and CDR2 is YYDKDF (reference sequence). The CDR3 loop spans 16 amino acids. V was clipped by 0 bases and J by 7 bases; unmatched bases: 5. The CDR3 DNA follows: TGTGCCACCAGCAGAGATGGACTAGCGGGGGAGGGGACCCAGTACTTC. Translated, it gives CATSRDGLAGEGTQYF.

This clonotype was detected only a few times. This chain uses TRBV6-1 with TRBJ2-1; TRBD2 agrees at 13 bases. Trimming cost V 7 bases and J 3 bases; bases outside gene matches: 15. Germline V gives CDR1 MNHNS, CDR2 SASEGT. CDR3 size: 19 residues. CDR3 loop: CASILQRGTSGAVYNEQFF. CDR3 in DNA: TGTGCCAGCATCCTCCAGCGCGGGACTAGCGGGGCCGTCTACAATGAGCAGTTCTTC.

V is TRBV20-1 and J is TRBJ1-3; D perhaps matches TRBD1 (5 bases). CDR1 is DFQATT and CDR2 is SNEGSKA in the germline V gene (reference sequence). This CDR3 comprises 13 residues. The V end lost 5 bases, the J end lost 2 bases, and 10 bases lay between the germline ends. The DNA for the CDR3 is TGCAGTGCTTGGGACGCGGCTGGAAACACCATATATTTT. This translates into CSAWDAAGNTIYF.

The chain recombines TRBV27 with TRBJ2-2; D unclear. Germline V lookup: CDR1 MNHEY, CDR2 SMNVEV (reference sequence). Trimming left V 3 bases short and J 5 bases short, with 7 bases between. The CDR3 loop spans 13 amino acids. The CDR3 spells CASSFSATGELFF. CDR3 sequence (DNA): TGTGCCAGCAGTTTTTCGGCGACCGGGGAGCTGTTTTTT.

The table lists this clonotype with a few counts. The V gene is TRBV4-3, the J gene TRBJ1-2; weak D call: TRBD1 (5 bases). Germline V gives CDR1 LGHNA, CDR2 YSLEER. The CDR3 extends over 17 amino acids. V lost 4 bases to trimming and J lost 2 bases, with 20 bases between them. The CDR3 loop is CASSLINLGLFNYGYTF. CDR3 coding DNA: TGCGCCAGCAGCCTTATAAATCTGGGACTATTCAACTATGGCTACACCTTC.

This clonotype was observed a handful of times. As DNA, the CDR3 is TGTGCCAGCAGCGTAGATGGAGATACGCAGTATTTT. Protein sequence: CASSVDGDTQYF. This rearrangement joins TRBV9 to TRBJ2-3; D gene unclear. V lost 0 bases to trimming and J lost 5 bases, with 4 bases between them. The V gene's germline CDR1 is SGDLS and CDR2 YYNGEE. The CDR3 is 12 amino acids.

This clonotype was seen more than once but under ten times. V is TRBV7-2 and J is TRBJ2-5, with 12 bases that match TRBD2. CDR3 length equals 16 residues. The V gene end was trimmed by 2 bases and the J gene end by 4 bases; junction bases not matched to a gene: 5. CDR1 is SGHTA, CDR2 FQGNSA, per germline. The CDR3 coding sequence is TGTGCCAGCAGCTTACCTAGCGGGAGGGCCCGAGAGACCCAGTACTTC. Its translation is CASSLPSGRARETQYF. The whole variable domain, remainder taken from reference TRBV7-2 and TRBJ2-5, is GAGVSQSPSNKVTEKGKDVELRCDPISGHTALYWYRQSLGQGLEFLIYFQGNSAPDKSGLPSDRFSAERTGGSVSTLTIQRTQQEDSAVYLCASSLPSGRARETQYFGPGTRLLVL.

V is TRBV2 and J is TRBJ2-7; a possible D gene is TRBD1 (5 bases). V was cut by 2 bases and J by 7 bases, with 18 bases left in between. The CDR3 sequence is 15 residues long. Germline loops: CDR1 SNHLY, CDR2 FYNNEI. CDR3 region: CASSEPKPDNWEQYF. The DNA of the CDR3 is TGTGCCAGCAGTGAACCCAAACCGGACAACTGGGAGCAGTACTTC.

This clonotype showed up just a few times. The V gene is TRBV9, the J gene TRBJ2-7, with 8 nucleotides matching TRBD2. The CDR3 runs 15 residues. Germline CDR1 and CDR2: SGDLS and YYNGEE. With V trimmed by 4 bases and J by 3 bases, 9 bases remained unmatched. CDR3 nucleotide sequence: TGTGCCAGCAGCCCCACAGCGGGGGTTAACTACGAGCAGTACTTC. It encodes CASSPTAGVNYEQYF. The variable domain in full, completed from reference TRBV9 and TRBJ2-7, reads DSGVTQTPKHLITATGQRVTLRCSPRSGDLSVYWYQQSLDQGLQFLIQYYNGEERAKGNILERFSAQQFPDLHSELNLSSLELGDSALYFCASSPTAGVNYEQYFGPGTRLTVT.

This clonotype was seen a handful of times. This sequence joins TRBV6-1 and TRBJ2-7; 10 bases fit TRBD1. With 9 bases clipped from V and 2 bases from J, the junction kept 13 bases outside the gene matches. The germline V gene encodes CDR1 MNHNS and CDR2 SASEGT. This CDR3 has 16 amino acids. The CDR3 loop reads CASVSGTGAYPYEQYF. CDR3 DNA: TGTGCCAGTGTATCCGGGACAGGGGCCTACCCCTACGAGCAGTACTTC.

The table lists this clonotype with a few counts. V gene TRBV25-1 combines with J gene TRBJ1-1; 12 nucleotides align to TRBD1. This CDR3 comprises 17 residues. The V gene's germline CDR1 is MGHDK and CDR2 SYGVNS. V lost 4 bases to trimming and J lost 2 bases; unmatched junction nucleotides: 8. CDR3 nucleotide sequence: TGTGCCAGCAGTGGTTACCGGGACAGGGGGCTTAACACTGAAGCTTTCTTT. It translates to CASSGYRDRGLNTEAFF.

The V and J genes are TRBV6-2 or TRBV6-3 and TRBJ2-1; D assignment may be TRBD1 or TRBD2 (5 bases each). The CDR3 totals 19 residues. Trimming removed 6 bases from V and 0 bases from J, with 24 bases in between. Per germline, CDR1 MNHEY and CDR2 SVGEGT. DNA for the CDR3: TGTGCCAGCAGACGAACCGGGACCCCTCGGCCGGGCTCCTACAATGAGCAGTTCTTC. Its translation: CASRRTGTPRPGSYNEQFF.

This clonotype was counted between two and nine times. The rearrangement joins TRBV30 to TRBJ1-5, with D possibly being TRBD1 (5 bases). The CDR3 contains 15 residues. The V gene lost 0 bases and the J gene lost 5 bases, with 14 bases spanning the gap. Germline assignment: CDR1 GTSNPN and CDR2 SVGIG (reference sequence). The CDR3: CAWSVGNLGDQPQHF. CDR3 coding DNA: TGTGCCTGGAGTGTTGGTAACCTGGGGGATCAGCCCCAGCATTTT.

This chain connects TRBV4-3 to TRBJ1-6, with TRBD1 matching over 7 bases. The CDR3 consists of 16 residues. Germline V gives CDR1 LGHNA, CDR2 YSLEER. Unmatched junction bases numbered 6, after V lost 0 bases and J lost 7 bases. DNA for the CDR3: TGCGCCAGCAGCCAAGATTGGGACAGATGGAATTCACCCCTCCACTTT. The encoded protein is CASSQDWDRWNSPLHF.

The genes are TRBV7-8 and TRBJ1-5; D is possibly TRBD1 (5 bases). Trimming stripped 1 base from V and 0 bases from J, with 7 bases between. Per the germline V gene, CDR1 is SGHVS and CDR2 is FQNEAQ. CDR3 length equals 15 residues. The CDR3 DNA sequence: TGTGCCAGCAGCTTAGGCAGGGTTAGCAATCAGCCCCAGCATTTT. Its protein is CASSLGRVSNQPQHF.

The gene calls are TRBV11-2 and TRBJ2-7, with 7 positions matching TRBD2. This CDR3 spans 14 amino acids. Germline-derived CDR1 and CDR2 are SGHAT and FQNNGV. The junction had 8 bases not matched to a gene; V was cut back by 5 bases and J by 4 bases. The CDR3: CASSTAGGGYEQYF. CDR3 nucleotides: TGTGCCAGCAGCACGGCGGGCGGGGGATACGAGCAGTACTTC.

There are a few counts of this clonotype. The J gene is TRBJ2-5, the V gene TRBV6-1; either TRBD1 or TRBD2 may fit D (6 bases each). V was clipped by 1 base and J by 4 bases, with 10 bases between them. The germline gives CDR1 MNHNS, CDR2 SASEGT. The CDR3 consists of 14 residues. Written as DNA, the CDR3 is TGTGCCAGCAGTGAAGGCGGAGGGGGAGAGACCCAGTACTTC. Translating it yields CASSEGGGGETQYF.